The 32 T cell receptor beta chains presented below share a single source sample, sequenced in a study of CD8+ T cells in alopecia areata. As the sequencing template, cDNA was produced by extracting RNA and reverse transcribing it. TCRdb's table, derived via immunoSEQ multiplex PCR, lists solely in-frame clones and lacks some. The table lists 9,500 to 15,000 clones, more than 50% of them singletons. Lesional scalp punch biopsies and peripheral blood were collected from alopecia areata patients. Sequencing input: skin. These receptors came from a human donor with alopecia areata.

This rearrangement joins TRBV28 to TRBJ2-7; TRBD2 aligns across 13 bases. After removal of 7 bases from V and 4 bases from J, the junction contained 4 bases not matched to a gene. The germline gives CDR1 MDHEN, CDR2 SYDVKM. The CDR3 loop spans 14 amino acids. CDR3 coding DNA: TGTGCCAGCAAGGGGACTAGCGGGACTTACGAGCAGTACTTC. This sequence encodes CASKGTSGTYEQYF. The whole variable domain, filled in from reference TRBV28 and TRBJ2-7, reads DVKVTQSSRYLVKRTGEKVFLECVQDMDHENMFWYRQDPGLGLRLIYFSYDVKMKEKGDIPEGYSVSREKKERFSLILESASTNQTSMYLCASKGTSGTYEQYFGPGTRLTVT.

The chain combines TRBV10-3 with TRBJ2-3, with 9 nucleotides matching TRBD2. This CDR3 is built from 13 residues. Germline loops: CDR1 ENHRY, CDR2 SYGVKD. After removal of 7 bases from V and 5 bases from J, the junction contained 4 bases not matched to a gene. The CDR3 region has the DNA TGTGCCATCACTGGACTAGCGCAAGATACGCAGTATTTT. Translation gives CAITGLAQDTQYF.

V is TRBV19 and J is TRBJ1-2; D possibly corresponds to TRBD1 (5 bases). Trimming removed 6 bases at V and 6 bases at J, with 11 bases between. Germline lookup yields CDR1 LNHDA and CDR2 SQIVND (reference sequence). The CDR3 loop spans 12 amino acids. The CDR3 sequence: CASSRSDNGYTF. CDR3 nucleotides: TGTGCCAGTAGCCGATCGGACAATGGCTACACCTTC.

The V gene is TRBV6-5, the J gene TRBJ2-7; D may be TRBD2 (6 bases). CDR1 is MNHEY, CDR2 SVGAGI, per germline. The V and J ends lost 0 bases and 2 bases respectively, with 14 bases between them. The CDR3 contains 16 residues. CDR3 nucleotide sequence: TGTGCCAGCAGTTACTCGCCGGGGGTAGTCCCCTACGAGCAGTACTTC. Translating gives CASSYSPGVVPYEQYF.

The chain combines TRBV28 with TRBJ2-7; D is undetermined. Trimming left V 7 bases short and J 5 bases short, with 21 bases between. Germline-derived CDR1 and CDR2 are MDHEN and SYDVKM. This CDR3 has 15 amino acids. The CDR3 sequence is CASTPIEVFRDEQYF. The DNA of the CDR3 is TGTGCCAGCACCCCGATCGAGGTTTTCCGGGACGAGCAGTACTTC.

By share, this clone ranks as medium-sized (0.01 to 0.1%). Distinct nucleotide sequences in the sample also encode this CDR3. CDR3 sequence (DNA): TGTGCCAGTAGTACCCCGCGTGGAGTCGGGAGGGCCGGTGAGCAGTTCTTC. This gives the protein CASSTPRGVGRAGEQFF. This chain links TRBV19 with TRBJ2-1; TRBD2 matches at 8 bases. The trim removed 4 bases at V and 9 bases at J, leaving 17 bases unmatched. The CDR3 runs 17 residues. Germline CDR1 is LNHDA and CDR2 is SQIVND (reference sequence).

The chain employs TRBV4-2 and TRBJ2-7; 7 positions agree with TRBD2. Per the germline V gene, CDR1 is LGHNA and CDR2 is YNFKEQ. J was trimmed by 6 bases and V by 0 bases; bases with no gene match: 20. This CDR3 spans 19 amino acids. The CDR3 loop is CASSQDRGGFGRQFGEQYF. The CDR3 coding sequence is TGTGCCAGCAGCCAAGATCGGGGTGGTTTCGGGAGGCAATTTGGCGAGCAGTACTTC.

In its sample, this clone was seen a few times. The chain links TRBV15 to TRBJ2-3; D may be TRBD1 (6 bases). V lost 1 base, J lost 2 bases, and 10 bases lay in between. The V gene's germline CDR1 is LNHNV and CDR2 YYDKDF (reference sequence). This CDR3 has 15 amino acids. CDR3 nucleotides: TGTGCCACCAGCAGAGTAGACAGGAACACAGATACGCAGTATTTT. It is translated as CATSRVDRNTDTQYF.

The rearrangement uses TRBV7-8 and TRBJ2-1; possibly TRBD2 for D (7 bases). This CDR3 has 16 residues. Germline V gene lookup returns CDR1 SGHVS and CDR2 FQNEAQ. V dropped 7 bases and J dropped 0 bases, with 16 bases sitting between them. In DNA, the CDR3 is TGTGCCAGCATGCTTCGCGGGGGCAGCTCCTACAATGAGCAGTTCTTC. Its protein is CASMLRGGSSYNEQFF.

The chain is built from TRBV27 and TRBJ1-2; D is undetermined. Germline V gives CDR1 MNHEY, CDR2 SMNVEV (reference sequence). This CDR3 comprises 15 residues. V lost 6 bases, J lost 5 bases, and 19 bases lay in between. As DNA, the CDR3 is TGTGCCAGCAGCAATTCGGCGGGGTCGGGTTATGGCTACACCTTC. Translated: CASSNSAGSGYGYTF.

Only a few counts were recorded for this clone. The chain employs TRBV14 and TRBJ1-2; 7 bases align to TRBD1. The junction had 3 bases not matched to a gene; V was cut back by 4 bases and J by 7 bases. Germline V gene sequence: CDR1 SGHDN, CDR2 FVKESK. The CDR3 runs 12 residues. As DNA, the CDR3 is TGTGCCAGCAGCCGACAGGGTGCTGGCTACACCTTC. It is translated as CASSRQGAGYTF.

In DNA, the CDR3 is TGTGCCAGTAGGGGACTAGCGGGAGGAGAGACCCAGTACTTC. Translated, it gives CASRGLAGGETQYF. This chain connects TRBV19 to TRBJ2-5, with 15 bases that match TRBD2. The CDR3 extends over 14 amino acids. Unmatched junction bases numbered 0, after V lost 6 bases and J lost 4 bases. CDR1 is LNHDA, CDR2 SQIVND, per germline (reference sequence).

The chain carries TRBV7-9 and TRBJ1-1, with D perhaps TRBD1 (5 bases). Trimming removed 4 bases from V and 1 base from J, with 7 bases in between. The CDR3 has 13 residues. Germline CDR1 SEHNR, CDR2 FQNEAQ (reference sequence). The CDR3 coding sequence is TGTGCCAGCAGCTCTCAGGGGAACACTGAAGCTTTCTTT. It yields the protein CASSSQGNTEAFF. The entire variable domain, with the rest obtained from reference TRBV7-9 and TRBJ1-1, is as follows: DTGVSQNPRHKITKRGQNVTFRCDPISEHNRLYWYRQTLGQGPEFLTYFQNEAQLEKSRLLSDRFSAERPKGSFSTLEIQRTEQGDSAMYLCASSSQGNTEAFFGQGTRLTVV.

This chain joins TRBV10-3 and TRBJ1-3, with a weak D call TRBD1 (6 bases). The V gene's germline CDR1 is ENHRY and CDR2 SYGVKD. With 6 bases removed from V and 6 bases from J, the gap between germline ends came to 15 bases. This CDR3 has 14 residues. CDR3 loop: CAIRSQGAPNTIYF. The CDR3 DNA reads TGTGCCATCAGATCACAGGGCGCTCCAAACACCATATATTTT.

The chain joins TRBV6-5 to TRBJ2-7, with 12 bases that match TRBD2. V lost 8 bases and J lost 9; bases outside the gene matches: 8. Germline values: CDR1 MNHEY, CDR2 SVGAGI. This CDR3 has 13 amino acids. The CDR3 coding sequence is TGTGCCAGCTCTAGCGGGAGGGATAACGTGCAGTACTTC. It encodes CASSSGRDNVQYF.

This clone was seen only a few times. The CDR3 bases are TGTGCCAGCAGCTTAGGGCGCTCGGCTGCTGAAGCTTTCTTT. Residues: CASSLGRSAAEAFF. This chain joins TRBV7-2 and TRBJ1-1; the D is unclear. Trimming took 1 base from V and 6 from J, leaving 12 bases between them. Germline-derived CDR1 and CDR2 are SGHTA and FQGNSA. The CDR3 covers 14 residues.

V gene TRBV6-5 combines with J gene TRBJ2-3; the D is unclear. Germline V gene sequence: CDR1 MNHEY, CDR2 SVGAGI. V lost 0 bases and J lost 4, with 8 bases in between. The CDR3 is 14 amino acids. The CDR3 DNA follows: TGTGCCAGCAGTTACTCGAATCGGGCAGATACGCAGTATTTT. Translation: CASSYSNRADTQYF.

This clone was observed once. This sequence joins TRBV6-1 and TRBJ2-7; D is perhaps TRBD1 (5 bases). Between the trimmed V and J ends, which lost 6 bases and 2 bases, there was a span of 8 bases. The CDR3 totals 12 residues. Germline values: CDR1 MNHNS, CDR2 SASEGT. CDR3 nucleotide sequence: TGTGCCAGCAGCCTACAGGCCTACGAGCAGTACTTC. Protein product: CASSLQAYEQYF.

The chain employs TRBV29-1 and TRBJ2-3; D unresolved. Deletions cut 3 bases from V and 14 bases from J, with 9 bases between. The CDR3 loop spans 9 amino acids. The germline gives CDR1 SQVTM, CDR2 ANQGSEA. In DNA, the CDR3 is TGCAGCGTTGATGCTATCCCGTATTTT. It specifies CSVDAIPYF.

V gene TRBV6-6 combines with J gene TRBJ1-2, with D perhaps matching TRBD1 (6 bases). V was clipped by 2 bases and J by 7 bases, with 14 bases between them. Germline lookup yields CDR1 MNHNY and CDR2 SVGAGI (reference sequence). The CDR3 has 14 amino acids. CDR3 residues: CASSYGQGNGGYTF. The CDR3 DNA is TGTGCCAGCAGTTACGGTCAGGGGAACGGTGGCTACACCTTC.

This sequence joins TRBV4-2 and TRBJ1-1; D not certain. The V gene's germline CDR1 is LGHNA and CDR2 YNFKEQ. V lost 0 bases and J 5 bases, leaving 13 bases between the germline ends. The CDR3 has 15 residues. CDR3 DNA sequence: TGTGCCAGCAGCCAAGAAAGGCCCGCGTCTACTGAAGCTTTCTTT. This encodes CASSQERPASTEAFF.

The rearrangement uses TRBV7-2 and TRBJ1-5; D gene ambiguous. The ends were cut back, 8 bases at V and 5 bases at J, with 16 bases in the middle. Germline assignment: CDR1 SGHTA and CDR2 FQGNSA. The CDR3 spans 14 residues. CDR3 nucleotide sequence: TGTGCCAGCTCTGTCAAACCCTCTCATCAGCCCCAGCATTTT. It specifies CASSVKPSHQPQHF.

This clone occurred a few times. The chain employs TRBV29-1 and TRBJ2-3; no clear D gene. The CDR3 sequence is 10 residues long. Germline CDR1 is SQVTM and CDR2 is ANQGSEA. Between the trimmed V and J ends, which lost 7 bases and 5 bases, there was a span of 7 bases. CDR3 DNA: TGCAGCGCGCGAAGAGATACGCAGTATTTT. Translating gives CSARRDTQYF.

A word on this clone: Relative to the germline gene, one junction end is altered; a read error may explain this. V usage is TRBV9 and J usage is TRBJ2-7; no reliable D call. There are 15 residues in the CDR3. Looked up from germline, CDR1 is SGDLS and CDR2 is YYNGEE. The CDR3 protein is CARSVRPESSYEQYF. The DNA of the CDR3 is TGTGCCAGGAGCGTTCGGCCGGAGAGCTCCTACGAGCAGTACTTC. The variable domain in full, completed from reference TRBV9 and TRBJ2-7, reads DSGVTQTPKHLITATGQRVTLRCSPRSGDLSVYWYQQSLDQGLQFLIQYYNGEERAKGNILERFSAQQFPDLHSELNLSSLELGDSALYFCARSVRPESSYEQYFGPGTRLTVT.

The chain links TRBV10-3 to TRBJ2-1; D gene ambiguous. Per the germline V gene, CDR1 is ENHRY and CDR2 is SYGVKD. CDR3 length: 12 amino acids. Trimming stripped 3 bases from V and 5 bases from J, with 5 bases between. CDR3 sequence reads: CAISENDNEQFF. CDR3 nucleotide sequence: TGTGCCATCAGTGAAAATGACAATGAGCAGTTCTTC.

V usage is TRBV11-3 and J usage is TRBJ2-1; TRBD1 might be the D (7 bases). The CDR3 is 18 amino acids. Trimming shortened V by 0 bases and J by 0 bases, and 15 bases separated the two germline ends. CDR1 SGHNT and CDR2 YENEEA come from the germline V gene. For the CDR3, the DNA is TGTGCCAGCAGCTTAGACCAGGGGGGCAGCAGCTCCTACAATGAGCAGTTCTTC. Residues: CASSLDQGGSSSYNEQFF.

The gene calls are TRBV9 and TRBJ1-2; tentative D call: TRBD1 (5 bases). The V end lost 0 bases, the J end lost 6 bases, and 15 bases lay between the germline ends. The CDR3 extends over 15 amino acids. Per the germline V gene, CDR1 is SGDLS and CDR2 is YYNGEE. The DNA for the CDR3 is TGTGCCAGCAGCGTAGCCCCCCAGGGTTCAAATGGCTACACCTTC. This sequence encodes CASSVAPQGSNGYTF.

V usage is TRBV5-6 and J usage is TRBJ1-2; the D is unclear. The germline CDR1 and CDR2 sequences are SGHDT and YYEEEE. Trimming removed 2 bases from V and 5 bases from J, with 10 bases in between. CDR3 length: 13 residues. CDR3 in DNA: TGTGCCAGCAGCTTAGCACGGAATTATGGCTACACCTTC. Amino acid sequence: CASSLARNYGYTF.

This chain uses TRBV28 with TRBJ2-7, with D possibly TRBD1 on 5 matching bases. This CDR3 is built from 18 residues. Deletions cut 5 bases from V and 4 bases from J, with 27 bases between. Germline V gene data show CDR1 as MDHEN and CDR2 as SYDVKM. In nucleotides, the CDR3 is TGTGCCAGCAGTCCACTATGGGGCGACGGCCGTTCTTTTTACGAGCAGTACTTC. It yields the protein CASSPLWGDGRSFYEQYF.

The chain couples TRBV6-6 to TRBJ2-7; 9 positions agree with TRBD1. V was clipped by 7 bases and J by 4 bases; unmatched bases: 14. The CDR3 runs to 16 residues. In germline, CDR1 is MNHNY, CDR2 SVGAGI (reference sequence). CDR3 bases: TGTGCCAGCACCTCTAGGGGACAGGGAAATTTGTACGAGCAGTACTTC. Protein: CASTSRGQGNLYEQYF.

This clone was counted only a few times. The chain carries TRBV28 and TRBJ2-3; D not certain. From germline, CDR1 is MDHEN and CDR2 SYDVKM. V dropped 5 bases and J dropped 9 bases, with 15 bases sitting between them. The CDR3 sequence is 13 residues long. CDR3 region: CASSPPSLETQYF. The CDR3 nucleotides are TGTGCCAGCAGTCCCCCCTCCTTAGAGACGCAGTATTTT.

This clone was picked up a small number of times. This chain joins TRBV29-1 and TRBJ2-7; D perhaps matches TRBD1 (7 bases). The CDR3 is 15 residues long. CDR1 is SQVTM and CDR2 is ANQGSEA in the germline V gene. V was clipped by 4 bases and J by 2 bases, with 18 bases between them. CDR3 DNA sequence: TGCAGCGTTGCCCGCGGGACAGTCATTCCCTACGAGCAGTACTTC. It specifies CSVARGTVIPYEQYF.